This entry features one TCR beta chain sequence. The sample belongs to a study of spatial heterogeneity in lung cancer. Study as a whole: Detected beta-chain sequences consistently exceeded alpha-chain sequences.

Time point given: sample taken at primary tumor resection. The sequenced material consisted of unsorted whole RNA from tumor, nontumor lung or frozen PBMC. The donors were 55 to 85 patients with non-small cell lung cancer that was early-stage and untreated. V was shortened by 4 bases and J by 1 base, with 8 bases between the two germline ends. The CDR3 totals 13 residues. CDR1 is LGHDT and CDR2 is YNNKEL in the germline V gene (reference sequence). One entry per CDR3 protein results from TCRdb running MiXCR on the 5' RACE reads. The sample records under 13,000 distinct CDR3 sequences, around 22% being singletons.

The TCR comes from a female donor with early-stage non-small cell lung cancer. Specimen: PBMCs, collected at surgery. The gene calls are TRBV3-1 and TRBJ2-7; no clear D. CDR3: CASSPLSSYEQYF. CDR3 coding DNA: TGTGCCAGCAGCCCCCTCAGTTCCTACGAGCAGTACTTC.